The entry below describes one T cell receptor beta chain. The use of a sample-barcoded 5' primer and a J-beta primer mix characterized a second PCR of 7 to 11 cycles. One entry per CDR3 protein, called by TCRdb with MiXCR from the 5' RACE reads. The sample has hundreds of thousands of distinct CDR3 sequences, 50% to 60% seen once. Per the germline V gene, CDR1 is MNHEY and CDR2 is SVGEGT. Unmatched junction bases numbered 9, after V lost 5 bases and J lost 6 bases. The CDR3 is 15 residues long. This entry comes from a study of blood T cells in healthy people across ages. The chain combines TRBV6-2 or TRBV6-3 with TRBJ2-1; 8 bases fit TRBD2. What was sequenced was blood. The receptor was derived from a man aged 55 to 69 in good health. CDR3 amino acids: CASSPAGGRGNEQFF. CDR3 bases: TGTGCCAGCAGTCCCGCGGGGGGCCGAGGCAATGAGCAGTTCTTC.